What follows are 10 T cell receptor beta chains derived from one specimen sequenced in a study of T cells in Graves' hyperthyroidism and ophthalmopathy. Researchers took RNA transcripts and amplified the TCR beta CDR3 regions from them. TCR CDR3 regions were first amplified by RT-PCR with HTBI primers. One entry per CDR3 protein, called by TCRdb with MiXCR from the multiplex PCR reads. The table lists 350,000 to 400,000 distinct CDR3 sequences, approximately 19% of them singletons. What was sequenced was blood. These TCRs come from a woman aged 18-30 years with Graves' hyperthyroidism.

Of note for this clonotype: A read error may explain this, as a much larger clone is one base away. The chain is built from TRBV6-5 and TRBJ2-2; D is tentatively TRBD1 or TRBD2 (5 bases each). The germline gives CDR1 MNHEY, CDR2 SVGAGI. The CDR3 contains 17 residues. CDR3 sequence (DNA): TGTGCCAGCAGTTACTCGATTGGGGCCGCGAACACCGGGGAGCTGTTGTTT. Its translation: CASSYSIGAANTGELLF.

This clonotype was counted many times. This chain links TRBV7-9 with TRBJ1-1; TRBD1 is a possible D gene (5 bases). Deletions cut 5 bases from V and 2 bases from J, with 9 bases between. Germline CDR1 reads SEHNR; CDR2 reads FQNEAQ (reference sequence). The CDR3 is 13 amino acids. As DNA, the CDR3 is TGTGCCAGCAGCCAGACAGATAACACTGAAGCTTTCTTT. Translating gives CASSQTDNTEAFF.

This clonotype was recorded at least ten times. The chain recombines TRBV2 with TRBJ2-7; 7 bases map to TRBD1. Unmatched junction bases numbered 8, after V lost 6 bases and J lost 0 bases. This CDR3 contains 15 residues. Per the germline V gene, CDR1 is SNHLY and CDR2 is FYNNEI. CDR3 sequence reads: CASRPQGLGSYEQYF. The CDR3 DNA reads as TGTGCCAGCAGGCCACAGGGGCTGGGCTCCTACGAGCAGTACTTC.

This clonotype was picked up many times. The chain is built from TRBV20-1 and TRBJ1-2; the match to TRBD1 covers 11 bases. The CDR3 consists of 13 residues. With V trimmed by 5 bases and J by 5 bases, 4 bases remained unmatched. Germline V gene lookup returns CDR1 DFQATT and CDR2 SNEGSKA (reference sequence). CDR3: CSARRDRGYGYTF. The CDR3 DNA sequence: TGCAGTGCTCGCCGGGACAGGGGGTATGGCTACACCTTC.

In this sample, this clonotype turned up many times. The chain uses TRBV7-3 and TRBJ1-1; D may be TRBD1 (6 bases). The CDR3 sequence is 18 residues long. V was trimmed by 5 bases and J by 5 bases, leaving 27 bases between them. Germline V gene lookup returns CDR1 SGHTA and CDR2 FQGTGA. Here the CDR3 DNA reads TGTGCCAGCAGCCCTTTGGGAAGGGGGGCGGGAGGGAAGACTGAAGCTTTCTTT. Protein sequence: CASSPLGRGAGGKTEAFF.

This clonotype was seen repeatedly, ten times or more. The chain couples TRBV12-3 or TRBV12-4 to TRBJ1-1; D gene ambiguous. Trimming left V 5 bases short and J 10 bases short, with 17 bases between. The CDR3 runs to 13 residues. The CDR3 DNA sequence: TGTGCCAGCAGTCCTCCGGCGGGGTACGGAGCTTTCTTT. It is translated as CASSPPAGYGAFF.

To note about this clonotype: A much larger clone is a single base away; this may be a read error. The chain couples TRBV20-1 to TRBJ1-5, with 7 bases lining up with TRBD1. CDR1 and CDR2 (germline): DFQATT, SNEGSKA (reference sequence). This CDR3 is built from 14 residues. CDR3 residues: CSATLRDSNQPQDF. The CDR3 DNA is TGCAGTGCTACTCTCCGGGACAGCAATCAGCCCCAGGATTTT.

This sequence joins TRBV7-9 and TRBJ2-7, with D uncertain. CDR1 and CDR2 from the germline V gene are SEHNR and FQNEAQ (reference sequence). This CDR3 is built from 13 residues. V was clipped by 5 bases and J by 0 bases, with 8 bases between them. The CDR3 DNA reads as TGTGCCAGCAGCCATCCATCCTCCTACGAGCAGTACTTC. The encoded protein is CASSHPSSYEQYF.

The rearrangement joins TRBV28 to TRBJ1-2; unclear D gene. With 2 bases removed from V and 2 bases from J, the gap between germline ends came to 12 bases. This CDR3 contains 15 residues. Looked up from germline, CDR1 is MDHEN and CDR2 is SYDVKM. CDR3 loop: CASSLNPETNYGYTF. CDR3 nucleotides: TGTGCCAGCAGTTTAAACCCAGAAACAAACTATGGCTACACCTTC.

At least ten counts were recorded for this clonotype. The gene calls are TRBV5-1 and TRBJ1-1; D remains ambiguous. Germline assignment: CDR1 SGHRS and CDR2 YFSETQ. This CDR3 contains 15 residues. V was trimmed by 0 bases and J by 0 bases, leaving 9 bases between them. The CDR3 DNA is TGCGCCAGCAGCTTGGGACCGGGAATGAACACTGAAGCTTTCTTT. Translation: CASSLGPGMNTEAFF.